One sample yielded the 10 T cell receptor beta chains listed below, sequenced in a study of T cells in Graves' hyperthyroidism and ophthalmopathy. TCR beta CDR3 sequences were amplified from RNA transcripts. TCR CDR3 regions were first amplified by RT-PCR with HTBI primers. Each CDR3 protein gets one entry after TCRdb re-called the multiplex PCR reads with MiXCR. In the table there are some 300,000 distinct CDR3 sequences, roughly 15% of which are singletons. Source material: blood. Receptors were obtained from a woman under 40 with Graves' hyperthyroidism that later progressed to Graves' ophthalmopathy.

At least ten counts were recorded for this clonotype. The junction shows a germline mismatch at one end, possibly a read error. The rearrangement joins TRBV6-5 to TRBJ1-1; 7 bases agree with TRBD1. This CDR3 spans 15 amino acids. From germline, CDR1 is MNHEY and CDR2 SVGAGI. CDR3 in DNA: TGTGCCAGCACCCTAGGGGGACAGTCGCGTACTGAAACTTTCTTT. This translates into CASTLGGQSRTETFF.

This clonotype turned up a few times. The chain combines TRBV27 with TRBJ1-1; TRBD1 matches at 11 bases. The CDR3 contains 16 residues. Germline CDR1 MNHEY, CDR2 SMNVEV (reference sequence). The V segment lost 4 bases and the J segment 4 bases; nucleotides outside the gene matches: 8. This chain's CDR3 is CASSSDRGLFITEAFF. The CDR3 DNA reads TGTGCCAGCAGTTCGGACAGGGGGCTGTTTATCACTGAAGCTTTCTTT.

Ten or more counts support this clonotype. The chain combines TRBV20-1 with TRBJ2-1, with 9 bases fitting TRBD1. The V gene end was trimmed by 1 base and the J gene end by 9 bases; junction bases not matched to a gene: 7. The CDR3 sequence is 14 residues long. Germline values: CDR1 DFQATT, CDR2 SNEGSKA (reference sequence). The CDR3 DNA is TGCAGTGCTAGAGCCGGGACAGGGATCACTGAGCAGTTCTTC. Protein product: CSARAGTGITEQFF.

This clonotype came up many times. The gene calls are TRBV14 and TRBJ1-4; D possibly corresponds to TRBD1 (5 bases). The CDR3 has 14 amino acids. Germline V lookup: CDR1 SGHDN, CDR2 FVKESK. The V gene lost 4 bases and the J gene lost 2 bases, with 8 bases spanning the gap. CDR3 sequence (DNA): TGTGCCAGCAGCCCTAGACAGACTAATGAAAAACTGTTTTTT. Translation gives CASSPRQTNEKLFF.

This clonotype was picked up a small number of times. The genes are TRBV19 and TRBJ2-1; D is perhaps TRBD1 (6 bases). Germline CDR1 LNHDA, CDR2 SQIVND (reference sequence). The CDR3 consists of 14 residues. Trimming stripped 3 bases from V and 5 bases from J, with 11 bases between. The CDR3 DNA follows: TGTGCCAGTAGTATCCAGGGGCTACACAATGAGCAGTTCTTC. It encodes CASSIQGLHNEQFF.

The rearrangement links TRBV6-1 to TRBJ2-1, with TRBD2 as a possible D gene (5 bases). In germline, CDR1 is MNHNS, CDR2 SASEGT. The CDR3 totals 11 residues. With 8 bases removed from V and 10 bases from J, the gap between germline ends came to 12 bases. This CDR3 is CASRSGGEQFF. The CDR3 DNA sequence: TGTGCCAGCCGAAGCGGTGGCGAGCAGTTCTTC.

This clonotype was seen many times. The chain employs TRBV6-1 and TRBJ2-5; D is possibly TRBD1 or TRBD2 (7 bases each). Trimming removed 7 bases from V and 4 bases from J, with 25 bases in between. Germline loops: CDR1 MNHNS, CDR2 SASEGT. The length of the CDR3 is 17 residues. Here the CDR3 reads CASIRALSGTVRETQYF. DNA for the CDR3: TGTGCCAGCATACGTGCTTTGAGCGGGACAGTCCGAGAGACCCAGTACTTC.

This clonotype was counted many times. The chain employs TRBV6-1 and TRBJ2-7; D uncertain. Trimming removed 4 bases from V and 3 bases from J, with 7 bases in between. Germline V gives CDR1 MNHNS, CDR2 SASEGT. CDR3 size: 12 residues. CDR3 in DNA: TGTGCCAGCAGTGCCTCTAGCTACGAGCAGTACTTC. Residues: CASSASSYEQYF.

The chain carries TRBV7-8 and TRBJ2-7; 10 nucleotides match TRBD1. V was pared by 5 bases and J by 7 bases, with 14 bases of the junction left unmatched. Germline CDR1 and CDR2: SGHVS and FQNEAQ. The CDR3 covers 16 residues. CDR3 region: CASSPTRDRGFGEQYF. CDR3 in DNA: TGTGCCAGCAGCCCTACCCGGGACAGGGGTTTTGGGGAGCAGTACTTC.

The chain employs TRBV29-1 and TRBJ2-7; D possibly corresponds to TRBD1 (6 bases). The CDR3 consists of 13 residues. Germline values: CDR1 SQVTM, CDR2 ANQGSEA. V was pared by 6 bases and J by 5 bases, with 17 bases between. The CDR3 region is CSVDEQGSDEQYF. CDR3 coding DNA: TGCAGCGTGGACGAACAGGGTTCGGACGAGCAGTACTTC.